The entry below describes one T cell receptor (beta chain). The antigen is undetermined. This CDR3 is 17 amino acids long. The germline gives CDR1 MDHEN, CDR2 SYDVKM. V was pared by 8 bases and J by 1 base, with 21 bases between. Data came from immunoSEQ multiplex PCR; TCRdb stores just in-frame clones and leaves some out. The table lists about 45,000 clones, approximately 80% of them singletons. The data originate from a study of OX40 agonist ivuxolimab in advanced cancers. Study background: Patients were given ivuxolimab, an antibody that agonizes OX40 (CD134). Patients with hepatocellular carcinoma, melanoma, renal cell or head and neck cancer made up the dose-escalation patients. Study-wide findings and caveats: In general, CD8+ T cells held more expanded clones than CD4+ did, on average.

This TCR came from an adult with an advanced solid tumor such as melanoma, head and neck, liver or kidney cancer. The sequencing here drew on CD4+ or CD8+ T cells sorted from blood, taken in a trial of the OX40 agonist ivuxolimab. The rearrangement joins TRBV28 to TRBJ1-5, with D possibly matching TRBD1 (6 bases). CDR3 sequence: CASGTLRGGGSNQPQHF. DNA of the CDR3: TGTGCCAGCGGAACTTTGCGAGGGGGGGGAAGCAATCAGCCCCAGCATTTT.